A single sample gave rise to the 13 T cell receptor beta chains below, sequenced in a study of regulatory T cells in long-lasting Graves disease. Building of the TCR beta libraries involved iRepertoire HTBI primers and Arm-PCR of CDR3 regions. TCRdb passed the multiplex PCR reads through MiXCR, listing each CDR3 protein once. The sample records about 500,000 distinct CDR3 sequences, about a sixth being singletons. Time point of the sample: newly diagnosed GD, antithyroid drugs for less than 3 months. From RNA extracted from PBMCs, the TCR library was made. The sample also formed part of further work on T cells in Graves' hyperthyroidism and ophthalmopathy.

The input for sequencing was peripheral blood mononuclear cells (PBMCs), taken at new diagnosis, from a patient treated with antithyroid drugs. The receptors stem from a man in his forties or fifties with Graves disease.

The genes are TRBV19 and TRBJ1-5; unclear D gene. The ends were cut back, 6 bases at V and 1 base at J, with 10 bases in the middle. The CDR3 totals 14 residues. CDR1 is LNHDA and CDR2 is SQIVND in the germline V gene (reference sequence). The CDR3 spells CASSKTGSNQPQHF. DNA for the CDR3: TGTGCCAGTAGCAAGACGGGGAGCAATCAGCCCCAGCATTTT.

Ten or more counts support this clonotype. The CDR3, as DNA: TGTGCCAGCAGCTTATTGTCCCGTCTCACAGATACGCAGTATTTT. Translating gives CASSLLSRLTDTQYF. The chain has TRBV13 and TRBJ2-3; D is ambiguous. Germline CDR1 and CDR2: PRHDT and FYEKMQ (reference sequence). The CDR3 runs to 15 residues. V lost 2 bases to trimming and J lost 2 bases, with 11 bases between them.

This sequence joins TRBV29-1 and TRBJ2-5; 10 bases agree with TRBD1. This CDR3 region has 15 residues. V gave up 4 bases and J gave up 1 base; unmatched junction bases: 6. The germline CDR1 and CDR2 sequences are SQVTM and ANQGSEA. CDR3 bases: TGCAGCGTTGGGCGGGACAGGGGTTCCCAAGAGACCCAGTACTTC. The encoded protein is CSVGRDRGSQETQYF.

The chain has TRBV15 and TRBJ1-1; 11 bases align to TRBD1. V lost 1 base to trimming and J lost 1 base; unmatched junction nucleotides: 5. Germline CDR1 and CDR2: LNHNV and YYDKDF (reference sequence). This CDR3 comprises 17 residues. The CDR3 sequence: CATSRGVGQGANTEAFF. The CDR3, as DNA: TGTGCCACCAGCAGAGGAGTAGGACAGGGGGCGAACACTGAAGCTTTCTTT.

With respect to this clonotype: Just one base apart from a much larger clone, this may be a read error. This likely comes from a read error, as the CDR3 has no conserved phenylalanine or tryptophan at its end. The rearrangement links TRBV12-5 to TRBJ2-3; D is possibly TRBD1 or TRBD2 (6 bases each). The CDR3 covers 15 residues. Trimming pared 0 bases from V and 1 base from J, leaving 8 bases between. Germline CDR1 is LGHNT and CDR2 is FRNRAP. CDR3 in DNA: TGTGCTAGTGGTTTGGTAAGGGGGGGCACAGATACGCAGTATTCT. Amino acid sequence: CASGLVRGGTDTQYS.

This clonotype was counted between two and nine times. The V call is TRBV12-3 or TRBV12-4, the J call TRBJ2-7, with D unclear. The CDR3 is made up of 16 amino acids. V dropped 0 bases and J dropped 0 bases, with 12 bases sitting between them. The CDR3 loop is CASSLAGEVSSYEQYF. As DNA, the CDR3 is TGTGCCAGCAGTTTAGCGGGTGAAGTCAGCTCCTACGAGCAGTACTTC.

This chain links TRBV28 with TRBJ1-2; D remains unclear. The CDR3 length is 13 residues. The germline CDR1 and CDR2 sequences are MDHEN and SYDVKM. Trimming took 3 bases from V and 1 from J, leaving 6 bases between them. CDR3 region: CASSFKINYGYTF. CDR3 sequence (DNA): TGTGCCAGCAGTTTTAAGATTAACTATGGCTACACCTTC.

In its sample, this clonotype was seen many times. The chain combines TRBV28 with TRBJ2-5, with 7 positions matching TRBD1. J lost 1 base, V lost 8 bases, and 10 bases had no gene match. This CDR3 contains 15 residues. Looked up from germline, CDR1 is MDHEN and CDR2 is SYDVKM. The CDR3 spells CASGVTQGTQETQYF. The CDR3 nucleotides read TGTGCCAGCGGAGTCACACAGGGGACCCAAGAGACCCAGTACTTC.

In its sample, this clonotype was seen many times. The CDR3 reads CASSPQDRGQETQYF. CDR3 in DNA: TGTGCCAGCTCACCGCAAGACAGGGGACAAGAGACCCAGTACTTC. The chain employs TRBV18 and TRBJ2-5; the match to TRBD1 covers 8 bases. The CDR3 is 15 amino acids. J lost 2 bases, V lost 3 bases, and 5 bases had no gene match. Germline-derived CDR1 and CDR2 are KGHSH and LQKENI. Looking up the rest from reference TRBV18 and TRBJ2-5 gives the full variable domain: NAGVMQNPRHLVRRRGQEARLRCSPMKGHSHVYWYRQLPEEGLKFMVYLQKENIIDESGMPKERFSAEFPKEGPSILRIQQVVRGDSAAYFCASSPQDRGQETQYFGPGTRLLVL.

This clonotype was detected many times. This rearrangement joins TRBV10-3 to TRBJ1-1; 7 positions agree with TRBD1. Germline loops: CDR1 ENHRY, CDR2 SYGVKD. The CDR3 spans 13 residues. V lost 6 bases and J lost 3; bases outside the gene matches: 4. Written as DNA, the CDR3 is TGTGCCATCAGCCCCGACAGGGACACTGAAGCTTTCTTT. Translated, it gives CAISPDRDTEAFF.

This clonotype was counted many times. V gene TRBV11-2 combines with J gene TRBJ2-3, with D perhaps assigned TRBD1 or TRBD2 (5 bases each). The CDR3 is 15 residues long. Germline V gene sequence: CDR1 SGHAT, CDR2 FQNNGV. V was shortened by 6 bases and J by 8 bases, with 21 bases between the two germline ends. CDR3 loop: CASRARDPRSSTQYF. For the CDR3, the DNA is TGTGCCAGCAGGGCCCGGGACCCCCGTTCGAGTACGCAGTATTTT.

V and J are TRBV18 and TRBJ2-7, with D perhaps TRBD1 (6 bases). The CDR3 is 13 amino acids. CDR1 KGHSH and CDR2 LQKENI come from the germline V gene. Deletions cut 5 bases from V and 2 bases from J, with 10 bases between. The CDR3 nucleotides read TGTGCCAGCTCAACCAGGGGAACCTACGAGCAGTACTTC. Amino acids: CASSTRGTYEQYF.

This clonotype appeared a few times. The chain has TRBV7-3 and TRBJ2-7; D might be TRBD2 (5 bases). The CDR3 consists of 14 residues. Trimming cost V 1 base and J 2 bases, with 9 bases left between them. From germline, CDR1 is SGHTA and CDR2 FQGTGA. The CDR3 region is CASSLIPGTYEQYF. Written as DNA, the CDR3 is TGTGCCAGCAGCTTAATCCCCGGGACCTACGAGCAGTACTTC.